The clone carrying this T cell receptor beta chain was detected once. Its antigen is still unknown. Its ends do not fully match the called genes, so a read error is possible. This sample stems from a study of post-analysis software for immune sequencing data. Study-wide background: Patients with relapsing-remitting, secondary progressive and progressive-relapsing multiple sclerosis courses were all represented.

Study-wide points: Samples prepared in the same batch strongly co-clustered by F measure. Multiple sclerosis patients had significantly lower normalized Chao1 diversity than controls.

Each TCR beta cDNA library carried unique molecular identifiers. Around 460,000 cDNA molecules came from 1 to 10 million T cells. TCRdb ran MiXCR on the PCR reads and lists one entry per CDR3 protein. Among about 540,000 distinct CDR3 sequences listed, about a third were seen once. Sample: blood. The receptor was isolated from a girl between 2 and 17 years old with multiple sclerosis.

Written as DNA, the CDR3 is TGTGCCGGCAGAGAGCTCTCGGCGGCTTTCTTT. This encodes CAGRELSAAFF. The chain couples TRBV2 to TRBJ1-1; D is unclear. In germline, CDR1 is SNHLY, CDR2 FYNNEI. This CDR3 has 11 residues.